This passage covers 23 T cell receptor beta chains from one sample sequenced in a study of identifying expanded T cells in peripheral blood. The table came from immunoSEQ multiplex PCR; TCRdb's copy has only in-frame clones and leaves some out. The sample has approximately 110,000 clones, roughly 90% seen once. Sequencing was done on a sample of blood. These receptors were obtained from a person aged 18-69 years in good health.

The chain employs TRBV28 and TRBJ2-7; 12 nucleotides align to TRBD2. There are 17 residues in the CDR3. Germline CDR1 is MDHEN and CDR2 is SYDVKM. Trimming at V came to 5 bases and at J to 2 bases, leaving 10 bases not matched to a gene. CDR3 sequence: CASSPPLAGGRTYEQYF. The DNA of the CDR3 is TGTGCCAGCAGTCCTCCTCTAGCGGGAGGGAGGACCTACGAGCAGTACTTC.

The chain links TRBV28 to TRBJ1-3; unclear D gene. CDR3 length: 14 amino acids. V gave up 3 bases and J gave up 8 bases, with 14 bases separating them. Per the germline V gene, CDR1 is MDHEN and CDR2 is SYDVKM. CDR3 in DNA: TGTGCCAGCAGTTTCCGGAGATTTGTAGACACCATATATTTT. This sequence encodes CASSFRRFVDTIYF. The entire variable domain, with the rest obtained from reference TRBV28 and TRBJ1-3, is as follows: DVKVTQSSRYLVKRTGEKVFLECVQDMDHENMFWYRQDPGLGLRLIYFSYDVKMKEKGDIPEGYSVSREKKERFSLILESASTNQTSMYLCASSFRRFVDTIYFGEGSWLTVV.

The chain is built from TRBV11-3 and TRBJ2-2; tentatively, D is TRBD2 (6 bases). The CDR3 consists of 14 residues. V lost 4 bases to trimming and J lost 1 base, with 7 bases between them. Germline values: CDR1 SGHNT, CDR2 YENEEA. The CDR3 coding sequence is TGTGCCAGCAGCTGGGGGGAGAACACCGGGGAGCTGTTTTTT. Translating gives CASSWGENTGELFF.

The rearrangement links TRBV6-1 to TRBJ1-2, with D possibly matching TRBD1 (5 bases). V gave up 9 bases and J gave up 6 bases, with 14 bases separating them. Germline lookup yields CDR1 MNHNS and CDR2 SASEGT. The CDR3 covers 12 residues. The CDR3 sequence: CASLGGVDGYTF. DNA for the CDR3: TGTGCCAGTCTCGGGGGGGTTGATGGCTACACCTTC.

The chain has TRBV14 and TRBJ1-2, with D maybe TRBD1 (5 bases). V gave up 2 bases and J gave up 8 bases, with 18 bases separating them. The CDR3 sequence is 15 residues long. Germline V gives CDR1 SGHDN, CDR2 FVKESK. The CDR3 here is CASSQLDSREWGYTF. The DNA of the CDR3 is TGTGCCAGCAGCCAATTGGATTCCAGGGAGTGGGGCTACACCTTC.

J is TRBJ2-7 and V is TRBV16; D is perhaps TRBD1 (6 bases). Trimming took 0 bases from V and 4 from J, leaving 19 bases between them. The CDR3 contains 17 residues. Germline loops: CDR1 KGHSY, CDR2 FQNENV. The CDR3 region is CASSQSLMTGTLYEQYF. The CDR3 bases are TGTGCCAGCAGCCAATCTTTAATGACCGGGACACTTTACGAGCAGTACTTC.

This chain links TRBV6-1 with TRBJ2-7, with unresolved D. Trimming cost V 7 bases and J 5 bases, with 15 bases left between them. The V gene's germline CDR1 is MNHNS and CDR2 SASEGT. The CDR3 extends over 13 amino acids. Written as DNA, the CDR3 is TGTGCCAGCATTCCTTCCGGCCCCGACGAGCAGTACTTC. Amino acids: CASIPSGPDEQYF.

This chain joins TRBV7-2 and TRBJ2-5; 7 positions agree with TRBD2. V lost 3 bases and J lost 6; bases outside the gene matches: 4. Looked up from germline, CDR1 is SGHTA and CDR2 is FQGNSA. The CDR3 has 13 amino acids. Here the CDR3 DNA reads TGTGCCAGCAGCTTGGCGGGGGTACAGACCCAGTACTTC. It encodes CASSLAGVQTQYF.

The CDR3 protein is CASSMIGGAGDTQYF. CDR3 nucleotides: TGTGCCAGTAGTATGATAGGGGGGGCTGGAGATACGCAGTATTTT. The chain combines TRBV19 with TRBJ2-3; TRBD2 might be the D (7 bases). The CDR3 is 15 residues long. Per the germline V gene, CDR1 is LNHDA and CDR2 is SQIVND (reference sequence). Trimming left V 3 bases short and J 5 bases short, with 15 bases between.

This rearrangement joins TRBV9 to TRBJ2-1, with D tentatively TRBD1 or TRBD2 (6 bases each). Germline CDR1 SGDLS, CDR2 YYNGEE. Trimming shortened V by 2 bases and J by 0 bases, and 15 bases separated the two germline ends. The CDR3 is made up of 17 amino acids. CDR3 in DNA: TGTGCCAGCAGCGTCGGGGGCGGAGGCGCCTCCTACAATGAGCAGTTCTTC. Its translation is CASSVGGGGASYNEQFF. Based on the CDR3 plus reference TRBV9 and TRBJ2-1, the full variable domain is DSGVTQTPKHLITATGQRVTLRCSPRSGDLSVYWYQQSLDQGLQFLIQYYNGEERAKGNILERFSAQQFPDLHSELNLSSLELGDSALYFCASSVGGGGASYNEQFFGPGTRLTVL.

The chain employs TRBV2 and TRBJ2-5; D not resolved. The CDR3 is 11 residues long. From germline, CDR1 is SNHLY and CDR2 FYNNEI. V was trimmed by 8 bases and J by 0 bases, leaving 4 bases between them. CDR3 amino acids: CASSYQETQYF. CDR3 DNA: TGTGCCAGCTCGTACCAAGAGACCCAGTACTTC.

The V call is TRBV2, the J call TRBJ1-4; 9 bases line up with TRBD1. Per the germline V gene, CDR1 is SNHLY and CDR2 is FYNNEI. This CDR3 is built from 15 residues. V was clipped by 8 bases and J by 8 bases; unmatched bases: 12. The CDR3 reads CASCRMGQGGEKLFF. The CDR3, as DNA: TGTGCCAGCTGCCGAATGGGACAGGGAGGCGAAAAACTGTTTTTT.

The chain employs TRBV6-5 and TRBJ1-2, with D maybe TRBD1 (6 bases). This CDR3 has 15 amino acids. Deletions cut 4 bases from V and 5 bases from J, with 17 bases between. Germline V gene lookup returns CDR1 MNHEY and CDR2 SVGAGI. CDR3 nucleotide sequence: TGTGCCAGCAGTTGGGGGCAGGGATCCGGGTATGGCTACACCTTC. Translated, it gives CASSWGQGSGYGYTF.

This CDR3 reads CASSSAGEGLSGGYTF. The CDR3 DNA follows: TGTGCCAGCAGCTCCGCTGGCGAGGGACTATCAGGCGGCTACACCTTC. The V call is TRBV5-4, the J call TRBJ1-2; D is possibly TRBD1 (5 bases). Germline-derived CDR1 and CDR2 are SGHNT and YYREEE (reference sequence). The CDR3 loop spans 16 amino acids. Between the trimmed V and J ends, which lost 3 bases and 8 bases, there was a span of 23 bases.

This clone was counted a few times. CDR3 bases: TGTGCCTGGAGCCGTGATGGGGGCCAGCCCCAGCATTTT. It translates to CAWSRDGGQPQHF. The rearrangement uses TRBV30 and TRBJ1-5, with D possibly matching TRBD1 (6 bases). V was clipped by 3 bases and J by 7 bases, with 13 bases between them. This CDR3 spans 13 amino acids. Germline CDR1 GTSNPN, CDR2 SVGIG (reference sequence).

The chain couples TRBV11-2 to TRBJ2-7, with 7 bases fitting TRBD2. CDR1 SGHAT and CDR2 FQNNGV come from the germline V gene. V was clipped by 2 bases and J by 6 bases; unmatched bases: 7. There are 14 residues in the CDR3. Here the CDR3 DNA reads TGTGCCAGCAGCTTACGGGCCCAGCGGGGCGAGCAGTACTTC. This translates into CASSLRAQRGEQYF.

The CDR3 DNA is TGTGCCAGCAGCTTACTTGACAGAGGGGACACTGAAGCTTTCTTT. It specifies CASSLLDRGDTEAFF. This rearrangement joins TRBV11-2 to TRBJ1-1, with D perhaps matching TRBD1 (5 bases). The V end was cut by 2 bases, the J end by 3 bases, with 13 bases between. Germline V lookup: CDR1 SGHAT, CDR2 FQNNGV. The CDR3 covers 15 residues.

The chain links TRBV19 to TRBJ2-1, with D maybe TRBD2 (6 bases). CDR3 length: 13 amino acids. The germline V gene encodes CDR1 LNHDA and CDR2 SQIVND (reference sequence). The V gene lost 6 bases and the J gene lost 7 bases, with 13 bases spanning the gap. The CDR3 loop is CASRSSELNEQFF. The CDR3 DNA reads TGTGCCAGTAGATCTAGCGAGTTGAATGAGCAGTTCTTC.

This chain uses TRBV11-2 with TRBJ2-7; 9 nucleotides match TRBD2. This CDR3 is 15 amino acids long. V lost 2 bases, J lost 1 base, and 3 bases stayed unmatched. In germline, CDR1 is SGHAT, CDR2 FQNNGV. DNA for the CDR3: TGTGCCAGCAGCTTATCTAGCGGGATTTCCTACGAGCAGTACTTC. Protein product: CASSLSSGISYEQYF.

V usage is TRBV5-3 and J usage is TRBJ2-5, with TRBD2 identical over 14 bases. TRBV5-3 is annotated as an ORF whose role is uncertain. V lost 4 bases and J lost 5; bases outside the gene matches: 7. The CDR3 spans 16 residues. DNA of the CDR3: TGTGCCAGAAGCACTGGGACTAGCGGGGGTCGGGAGACCCAGTACTTC. It yields the protein CARSTGTSGGRETQYF.

The chain uses TRBV30 and TRBJ2-7, with D perhaps matching TRBD1 (6 bases). This CDR3 region has 13 residues. Germline V gives CDR1 GTSNPN, CDR2 SVGIG (reference sequence). V was cut by 1 base and J by 5 bases, with 12 bases left in between. The CDR3 spells CAWSGGQLNEQYF. The CDR3 nucleotides are TGTGCCTGGAGTGGAGGACAGTTAAACGAGCAGTACTTC.

The V and J genes are TRBV10-1 and TRBJ2-1; 7 bases are a match to TRBD1. Germline CDR1 reads WNHNN; CDR2 reads SYGVQD (reference sequence). Germline trimming cut 4 bases from V and 7 bases from J; bases unmatched to any gene: 13. The CDR3 runs 16 residues. The CDR3 coding sequence is TGCGCCAGCAGTGGCAACTTGGGGACAGAGGTAAATGAGCAGTTCTTC. Its protein is CASSGNLGTEVNEQFF.

V usage is TRBV28 and J usage is TRBJ2-7; D call uncertain. CDR3 length equals 15 residues. Looked up from germline, CDR1 is MDHEN and CDR2 is SYDVKM. The V gene lost 6 bases and the J gene lost 3 bases, with 18 bases spanning the gap. The CDR3 protein is CASSIGGAGGYEQYF. The CDR3 DNA follows: TGTGCCAGCAGCATAGGTGGCGCAGGTGGCTACGAGCAGTACTTC.